A selection of T cell receptor beta chains follows, all from one sample in a study of T-cell reconstitution after alpha-beta-depleted transplantation in children. TCRdb called the PCR reads again in MiXCR, with one record for every CDR3 protein. The data contain around 440,000 distinct CDR3 sequences, roughly 10% of them singletons. The sample in question was PBMCs, obtained before TCRalphabeta/CD19-depleted stem cell transplant. The receptors come from a child under 10 years old with inherited bone marrow failure, due to receive a stem cell transplant. CDR3s include the opening cysteine and the closing phenylalanine or tryptophan. D genes are given only for firm matches. Part of the rows lack a size; the others show once, few, many or a class for expanded clones.

>TRBJ2-2|TRBV5-1|many|13|-
TGTGCCAGCAGCTTACTCAACACCGGGGAGCTGTTTTTT
CASSLLNTGELFF
>TRBJ2-7|TRBV6-5|many|17|-
TGTGCCAGCAGTTACTGGGGTACCGGGACTTTTACCTACGAGCAGTACTTC
CASSYWGTGTFTYEQYF
>TRBJ2-3|TRBV27|many|15|-
TGTGCCAGCAGTTTTCGGGGCGTAAGCACAGATACGCAGTATTTT
CASSFRGVSTDTQYF
>TRBJ2-3|TRBV20-1|many|18|TRBD1
TGCAGTGCTAGTAGGCAGGGGGCACGTACTAGCCGCACAGATACGCAGTATTTT
CSASRQGARTSRTDTQYF
>TRBJ2-7|TRBV12-3/TRBV12-4|many|13|TRBD1
TGTGCCAGCAGAGGGACAGGGCTCTACGAGCAGTACTTC
CASRGTGLYEQYF
>TRBJ1-2|TRBV6-1|many|13|TRBD1
TGTGCCAGCAGGGACGGGACAGGGGGTGTCTACACCTTC
CASRDGTGGVYTF
>TRBJ1-3|TRBV5-6|many|15|TRBD1
TGTGCCAGCAGCTACGGACAGGGAGCTGGAAACACCATATATTTT
CASSYGQGAGNTIYF
>TRBJ2-7|TRBV27|many|14|-
TGTGCCAGCAGAGATCCCCGCAGATCCTACGAGCAGTACTTC
CASRDPRRSYEQYF
>TRBJ2-7|TRBV21-1|many|14|-
TGTGCCAGCAGCACTCAGGGTTTATCCTACGAGCAGTACTTC
CASSTQGLSYEQYF
>TRBJ2-1|TRBV28|many|16|TRBD2
TGTGCCAGCAGAGCCTCACTAGCGGGAGGAAACAATGAGCAGTTCTTC
CASRASLAGGNNEQFF
>TRBJ1-3|TRBV4-3|many|15|-
TGCGCCAGCAGCCAAGGATCTGGGGCCGGAAACACCATATATTTT
CASSQGSGAGNTIYF
>TRBJ2-7|TRBV4-1|medium-sized|16|-
TGCGCCAGCAGCCAAGAGGAGGGGCCAGGGCTATACGAGCAGTACTTC
CASSQEEGPGLYEQYF
>TRBJ1-5|TRBV20-1|many|16|TRBD1
TGCAGTGCTACTGAACAGGGGACCATCCGACCCCAGCCCCAGCATTTT
CSATEQGTIRPQPQHF
>TRBJ2-2|TRBV5-4|many|15|-
TGTGCCAGCAGCTTGCTCGGCACCGTCACCGGGGAGCTGTTTTTT
CASSLLGTVTGELFF
>TRBJ2-2|TRBV5-4|-|14|-
TGTGCCAGCAGCTTGGAAAGCGCCCCCGGGGAGCTGTTTTTT
CASSLESAPGELFF
>TRBJ2-3|TRBV5-8|many|16|-
TGTGCCAGCAGCTTGGCCGCAGTTCCCTTTCCGGATACGCAGTATTTT
CASSLAAVPFPDTQYF
>TRBJ2-2|TRBV12-3/TRBV12-4|many|15|-
TGTGCCAGCAGTTCACTGGGACAGAACACCGGGGAGCTGTTTTTT
CASSSLGQNTGELFF
>TRBJ2-1|TRBV12-3/TRBV12-4|many|16|-
TGTGCCAGCAGTTTTTTTCGGGGGTTAACCTACAATGAGCAGTTCTTC
CASSFFRGLTYNEQFF
>TRBJ2-2|TRBV2|-|15|-
TGTGCCATCACTCAGCGGCGGGAGAACACCGGGGAGCTGTTTTTT
CAITQRRENTGELFF
>TRBJ2-7|TRBV20-1|few|14|TRBD2
TGCAGTGCCCCCCGGCTAGCGGGCTCCTACGAGCAGTACTTC
CSAPRLAGSYEQYF
>TRBJ2-7|TRBV30|-|10|-
TGTGCCTGGATCGGGTACGAGCAGTACTTC
CAWIGYEQYF
>TRBJ2-2|TRBV29-1|few|13|-
TGCAGCGTTGACAGGGCCAACACCGGGGAGCTGTTTTTT
CSVDRANTGELFF
>TRBJ2-7|TRBV3-1|many|14|-
TGTGCCAGCAGCCAAGCCAGCGACTCCTACGAGCAGTACTTC
CASSQASDSYEQYF
>TRBJ2-5|TRBV10-3|many|15|TRBD1
TGTGCCATCAGTGAGTCTAGGGACAGAATAGAGACCCAGTACTTC
CAISESRDRIETQYF
>TRBJ2-1|TRBV28|many|15|-
TGTGCCAGCAGACCCGGCTGGAGCGCCTACAATGAGCAGTTCTTC
CASRPGWSAYNEQFF
>TRBJ2-2|TRBV10-3|many|13|-
TGTGCCATCGCGGGGATTAACACCGGGGAGCTGTTTTTT
CAIAGINTGELFF
>TRBJ1-2|TRBV10-2|many|13|-
TGCGCCAGCAGTGAGCGGGGACCCTATGGCTACACCTTC
CASSERGPYGYTF
>TRBJ2-7|TRBV6-1|many|17|TRBD2
TGTGCCAGCAGTCTCAGACCCAGACTAGCGGGATCCTACGAGCAGTACTTC
CASSLRPRLAGSYEQYF
>TRBJ2-3|TRBV2|many|18|TRBD2
TGTGCCAGCAGTGAGTTACAGCGGGAGACTCGACGCACAGATACGCAGTATTTT
CASSELQRETRRTDTQYF
>TRBJ2-1|TRBV20-1|many|12|TRBD1
TGCAGTGCACCGGACAGGGGGCAGGTGCAGTTCTTC
CSAPDRGQVQFF
>TRBJ1-4|TRBV12-3/TRBV12-4|few|13|-
TGTGCCAGCAGTTTGGGGGCTGAGGAAAAACTGTTTTTT
CASSLGAEEKLFF
>TRBJ1-1|TRBV4-1|many|16|TRBD1
TGCGCCAGCAGCCGACGTCCCGGGACAGGGGTAGGTGAAGCTTTCTTT
CASSRRPGTGVGEAFF
>TRBJ1-6|TRBV2|many|14|-
TGTGCCACGGGGGAGAGCTCCTATAATTCACCCCTCCACTTT
CATGESSYNSPLHF
>TRBJ2-3|TRBV5-1|many|17|-
TGCGCCAGCACCCGACAGGGGAGGGGGAGCGGATCAGATACGCAGTATTTT
CASTRQGRGSGSDTQYF
>TRBJ2-1|TRBV19|-|14|-
TGTGCCAGTAGGGGGAGGACAGGAAACAATGAGCAGTTCTTC
CASRGRTGNNEQFF
>TRBJ2-2|TRBV10-3|many|15|-
TGTGCCAGAGAAGACTCCTCCGGGTTCACCGGGGAGCTGTTTTTT
CAREDSSGFTGELFF